What follows are 13 T cell receptor beta chains derived from one specimen sequenced in a study of Ad26.COV2.S vaccination and SARS-CoV-2 variants. As to treatment: about 20 received Ad26.COV2.S at low or high dose, single or two shots; roughly five received placebo; per-sample allocation not given. At day 63 after the first vaccine or placebo injection, samples were drawn. The data were produced by immunoSEQ multiplex PCR, yet TCRdb's version contains in-frame clones alone and is incomplete. The profile covers some 350,000 clones, with under 90% appearing a single time and about 5% taken by the ten largest. The sequencing used peripheral blood, collected in a trial of Ad26.COV2.S vaccine versus placebo. The receptors were sampled from a person between 18 and 59 years old who received the Ad26.COV2.S COVID-19 vaccine or a placebo.

V and J are TRBV27 and TRBJ2-5, with D hard to call. Germline V CDR1 and CDR2: MNHEY, SMNVEV (reference sequence). The CDR3 extends over 11 amino acids. Trimming shortened V by 6 bases and J by 4 bases, and 6 bases separated the two germline ends. CDR3 nucleotide sequence: TGTGCCAGCAGATACGGAGAGACCCAGTACTTC. Translation gives CASRYGETQYF.

The rearrangement links TRBV2 to TRBJ2-3, with TRBD2 matching over 9 bases. This CDR3 contains 15 residues. With 8 bases clipped from V and 0 bases from J, the junction kept 6 bases outside the gene matches. Germline V lookup: CDR1 SNHLY, CDR2 FYNNEI. The CDR3 DNA reads as TGTGCCAGCCTATCCGGGACTAGCAGCACAGATACGCAGTATTTT. It is translated as CASLSGTSSTDTQYF.

This clone turned up a few times. CDR3 sequence (DNA): TGTGCCAGCAGTTACTCGAGAGTAGGGGAGTCTTATGGCTACACCTTC. Amino acid sequence: CASSYSRVGESYGYTF. The V and J genes are TRBV6-5 and TRBJ1-2, with D perhaps TRBD1 (5 bases). The CDR3 covers 16 residues. The germline gives CDR1 MNHEY, CDR2 SVGAGI. Trimming shortened V by 0 bases and J by 5 bases, and 16 bases separated the two germline ends.

The J gene is TRBJ2-3, the V gene TRBV11-2; 7 bases match TRBD1. CDR3 length: 15 residues. Germline V gene sequence: CDR1 SGHAT, CDR2 FQNNGV. With 2 bases clipped from V and 0 bases from J, the junction kept 2 bases outside the gene matches. CDR3 sequence: CASSLRQGSTDTQYF. In DNA form, the CDR3 reads TGTGCCAGCAGCTTACGACAGGGAAGCACAGATACGCAGTATTTT.

The chain has TRBV5-1 and TRBJ2-2; 7 nucleotides align to TRBD2. The CDR3 has 16 amino acids. The V gene's germline CDR1 is SGHRS and CDR2 YFSETQ. J lost 5 bases, V lost 5 bases, and 12 bases had no gene match. This CDR3 reads CASSSDGLVETGELFF. CDR3 DNA sequence: TGCGCCAGCAGTTCCGACGGACTAGTTGAAACCGGGGAGCTGTTTTTT. Full variable domain (remainder filled in from reference TRBV5-1 and TRBJ2-2): KAGVTQTPRYLIKTRGQQVTLSCSPISGHRSVSWYQQTPGQGLQFLFEYFSETQRNKGNFPGRFSGRQFSNSRSEMNVSTLELGDSALYLCASSSDGLVETGELFFGEGSRLTVL.

This chain joins TRBV13 and TRBJ2-1; the match to TRBD2 covers 12 bases. Germline assignment: CDR1 PRHDT and CDR2 FYEKMQ (reference sequence). V lost 6 bases, J lost 8 bases, and 8 bases stayed unmatched. The length of the CDR3 is 15 residues. The CDR3 region is CASRASGGALYEQFF. As DNA, the CDR3 is TGTGCCAGCAGGGCTAGCGGGGGGGCCTTATATGAGCAGTTCTTC.

This clone showed up just once. This rearrangement joins TRBV29-1 to TRBJ1-5; D remains unclear. Germline loops: CDR1 SQVTM, CDR2 ANQGSEA. The CDR3 extends over 13 amino acids. V dropped 1 base and J dropped 2 bases, with 6 bases sitting between them. CDR3 sequence: CSVEGGRNQPQHF. The CDR3 region has the DNA TGCAGCGTTGAAGGTGGCCGCAATCAGCCCCAGCATTTT.

A few counts support this clone. CDR3 DNA sequence: TGCAGCGTTGACAGCATGAACACTGAAGCTTTCTTT. It encodes CSVDSMNTEAFF. J is TRBJ1-1 and V is TRBV29-1; D gene unclear. Germline V gene data show CDR1 as SQVTM and CDR2 as ANQGSEA. Trimming left V 3 bases short and J 0 bases short, with 5 bases between. CDR3 size: 12 residues.

This rearrangement joins TRBV7-6 to TRBJ1-2, with TRBD1 matching over 8 bases. This CDR3 is 16 amino acids long. V dropped 5 bases and J dropped 3; count of bases not matched to a gene: 11. Germline CDR1 and CDR2: SGHVS and FNYEAQ. The CDR3 nucleotides read TGTGCCAGCAGCCCCCTCGACAGGGGAGAGGACTATGGCTACACCTTC. It translates to CASSPLDRGEDYGYTF.

In DNA, the CDR3 is TGTGCCAGCAGTTACTCGACGAGCGGATGGGATACGCAGTATTTT. Amino acids: CASSYSTSGWDTQYF. The chain recombines TRBV6-2 or TRBV6-3 with TRBJ2-3; TRBD2 is a possible D gene (5 bases). Germline V gives CDR1 MNHEY, CDR2 SVGEGT. The CDR3 totals 15 residues. The germline V and J ends were trimmed by 0 bases and 6 bases, with 13 bases remaining between them.

This clone was counted a single time. The chain's CDR3 is CASSSPGLAGGPVRELFF. In DNA form, the CDR3 reads TGTGCCAGCAGCTCCCCGGGACTAGCGGGAGGGCCCGTCAGGGAGCTGTTTTTT. V is TRBV5-4 and J is TRBJ2-2, with TRBD2 identical over 16 bases. Germline V gene data show CDR1 as SGHNT and CDR2 as YYREEE (reference sequence). V trimming: 3 bases; J trimming: 9 bases; junction bases outside the gene matches: 11. The CDR3 runs to 18 residues.

This clone was detected a few times. The chain uses TRBV19 and TRBJ2-1; D may be TRBD1 or TRBD2 (5 bases each). Trimming took off 6 bases at V and 6 bases at J, with 15 bases between the two ends. CDR1 LNHDA and CDR2 SQIVND come from the germline V gene (reference sequence). This CDR3 comprises 14 residues. DNA for the CDR3: TGTGCCAGTAGGGTCGGGGCTAGCCTCAATGAGCAGTTCTTC. It translates to CASRVGASLNEQFF.

CDR3 residues: CASSLAGGSQTQYF. For the CDR3, the DNA is TGTGCCAGCAGCCTAGCGGGAGGGAGCCAGACCCAGTACTTC. V and J are TRBV3-1 (or the pseudogene TRBV3-2) and TRBJ2-5, with TRBD2 matching over 11 bases. The CDR3 contains 14 residues. Germline values: CDR1 LGHDT, CDR2 YNNKEL (reference sequence). With V trimmed by 4 bases and J by 6 bases, 4 bases remained unmatched.